Only a few counts were recorded for the clone carrying this TCR beta chain. Its antigen is as yet unknown. The entry originates in a study of vaccination and CD4 T cells after COVID-19. Regarding treatment: approximately nine-day PBMC culture with coronavirus spike peptide pools or control peptides (ViraFEST assay). Expanded clonotypes were found by TCR sequencing after peptide-pool stimulation (ViraFEST). Wells contained two million PBMCs each, and these were cultured with about 9.9 IU/ml IL-2 and roughly 9.6 ug/ml peptide pools. Study results and caveats: Convalescent patients' vaccine-specific clones were spike mono-reactive in 304 of 307 cases.

At the Johns Hopkins FTIC core, DNA taken from cultured CD4+ T cells was sequenced by way of the Oncomine TCR Beta short-read assay. TCRdb reprocessed the PCR reads with MiXCR, giving one entry per CDR3 protein. The sample shows over 14,000 distinct CDR3 sequences, about 60% of them seen only once. The CDR3 runs 15 residues. Germline V lookup: CDR1 DFQATT, CDR2 SNEGSKA (reference sequence). V was clipped by 3 bases and J by 3 bases; unmatched bases: 7. J is TRBJ2-7 and V is TRBV20-1; the match to TRBD2 covers 11 bases. The sequence came from a human donor who had recovered from COVID-19. What was sequenced was CD4+ T cells from blood, cultured in vitro. As DNA, the CDR3 is TGCAGTGCTAGGACTAGCGGGATTTGGGGCTACGAGCAGTACTTC. Amino acids: CSARTSGIWGYEQYF.